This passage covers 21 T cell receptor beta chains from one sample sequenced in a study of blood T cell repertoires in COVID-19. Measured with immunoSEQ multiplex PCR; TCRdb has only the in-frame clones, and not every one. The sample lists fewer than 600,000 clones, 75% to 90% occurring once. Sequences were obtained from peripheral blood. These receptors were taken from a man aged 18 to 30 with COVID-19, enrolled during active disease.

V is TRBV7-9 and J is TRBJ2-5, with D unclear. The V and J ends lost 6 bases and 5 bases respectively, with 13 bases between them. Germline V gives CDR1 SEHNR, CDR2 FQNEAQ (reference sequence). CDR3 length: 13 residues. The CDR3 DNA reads TGTGCCAGCAGTTCGAGGTGGAGTGAGACCCAGTACTTC. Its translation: CASSSRWSETQYF.

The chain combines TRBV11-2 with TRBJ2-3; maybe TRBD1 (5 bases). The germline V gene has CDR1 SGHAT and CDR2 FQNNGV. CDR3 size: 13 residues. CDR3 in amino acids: CAGATSSTDTQYF. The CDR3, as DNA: TGTGCAGGGGCCACCTCTAGCACAGATACGCAGTATTTT.

The DNA for the CDR3 is TGTGCCAGCTCACCACTTTCACTAGCGGGAGAGAATGAGCAGTTCTTC. This codes for CASSPLSLAGENEQFF. The chain couples TRBV18 to TRBJ2-1, with 11 bases that match TRBD2. The junction had 6 bases not matched to a gene; V was cut back by 1 base and J by 7 bases. The germline V gene encodes CDR1 KGHSH and CDR2 LQKENI. This CDR3 has 16 residues.

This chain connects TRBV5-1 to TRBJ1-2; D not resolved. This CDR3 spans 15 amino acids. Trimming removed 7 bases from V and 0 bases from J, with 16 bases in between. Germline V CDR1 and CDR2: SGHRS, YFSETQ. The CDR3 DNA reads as TGCGCCAGCCGGTGGGGAGGCCCCACTAACTATGGCTACACCTTC. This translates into CASRWGGPTNYGYTF. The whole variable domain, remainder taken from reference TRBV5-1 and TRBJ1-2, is KAGVTQTPRYLIKTRGQQVTLSCSPISGHRSVSWYQQTPGQGLQFLFEYFSETQRNKGNFPGRFSGRQFSNSRSEMNVSTLELGDSALYLCASRWGGPTNYGYTFGSGTRLTVV.

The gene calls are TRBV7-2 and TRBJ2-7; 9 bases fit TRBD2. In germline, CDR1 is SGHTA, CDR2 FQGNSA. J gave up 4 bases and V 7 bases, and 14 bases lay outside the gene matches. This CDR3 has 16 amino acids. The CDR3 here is CASTSTTGTSLYEQYF. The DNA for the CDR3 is TGTGCCAGCACCTCGACAACCGGGACTAGCTTATACGAGCAGTACTTC.

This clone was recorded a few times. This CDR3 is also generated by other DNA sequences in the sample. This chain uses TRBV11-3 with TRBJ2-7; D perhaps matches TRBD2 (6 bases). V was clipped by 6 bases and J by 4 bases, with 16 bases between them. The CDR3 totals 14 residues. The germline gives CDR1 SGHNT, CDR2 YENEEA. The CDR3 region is CASSPRTTSYEQYF. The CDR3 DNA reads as TGTGCCAGCAGTCCCCGGACGACTAGTTACGAGCAGTACTTC.

The chain's CDR3 is CASSSISGSVTDTQYF. The CDR3 DNA sequence: TGTGCCAGCAGTTCTATATCCGGGAGCGTCACAGATACGCAGTATTTT. The chain carries TRBV5-5 and TRBJ2-3, with D perhaps TRBD2 (6 bases). Germline CDR1 is SGHKS and CDR2 is YYEKEE (reference sequence). The germline V and J ends were trimmed by 5 bases and 2 bases, with 18 bases remaining between them. The CDR3 extends over 16 amino acids.

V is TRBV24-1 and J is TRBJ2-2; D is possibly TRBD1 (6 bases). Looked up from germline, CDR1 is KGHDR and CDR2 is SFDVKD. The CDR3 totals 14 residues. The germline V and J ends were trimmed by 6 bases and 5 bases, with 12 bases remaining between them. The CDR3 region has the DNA TGTGCCACCAGTCACCGGGACATGACCGGGGAGCTGTTTTTT. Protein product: CATSHRDMTGELFF.

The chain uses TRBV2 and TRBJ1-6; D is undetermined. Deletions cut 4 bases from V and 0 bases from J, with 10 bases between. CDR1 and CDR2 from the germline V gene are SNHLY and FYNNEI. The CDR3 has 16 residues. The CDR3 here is CASSAGGSSYNSPLHF. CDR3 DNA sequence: TGTGCCAGCAGTGCCGGCGGGAGCTCCTATAATTCACCCCTCCACTTT.

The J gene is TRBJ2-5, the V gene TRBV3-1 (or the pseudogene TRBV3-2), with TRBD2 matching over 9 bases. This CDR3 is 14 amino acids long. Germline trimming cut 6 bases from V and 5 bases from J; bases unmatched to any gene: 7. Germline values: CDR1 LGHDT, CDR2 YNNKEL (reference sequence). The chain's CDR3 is CASRIAGEDETQYF. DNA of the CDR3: TGTGCCAGCAGGATAGCGGGAGAAGATGAGACCCAGTACTTC.

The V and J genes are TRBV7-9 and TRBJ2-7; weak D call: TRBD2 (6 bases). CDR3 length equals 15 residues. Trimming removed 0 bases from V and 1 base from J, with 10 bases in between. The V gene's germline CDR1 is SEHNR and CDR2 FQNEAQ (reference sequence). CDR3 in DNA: TGTGCCAGCAGCTTAGCTTCAGCGGGTTCCTACGAGCAGTACTTC. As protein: CASSLASAGSYEQYF.

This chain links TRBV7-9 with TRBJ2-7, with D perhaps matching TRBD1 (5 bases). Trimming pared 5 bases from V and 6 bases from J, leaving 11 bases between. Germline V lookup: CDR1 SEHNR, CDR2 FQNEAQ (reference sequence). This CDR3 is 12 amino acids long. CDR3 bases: TGTGCCAGCAGCGCCCGACAGTCCGAGCAGTACTTC. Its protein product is CASSARQSEQYF. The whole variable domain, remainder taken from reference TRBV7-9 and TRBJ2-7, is DTGVSQNPRHKITKRGQNVTFRCDPISEHNRLYWYRQTLGQGPEFLTYFQNEAQLEKSRLLSDRFSAERPKGSFSTLEIQRTEQGDSAMYLCASSARQSEQYFGPGTRLTVT.

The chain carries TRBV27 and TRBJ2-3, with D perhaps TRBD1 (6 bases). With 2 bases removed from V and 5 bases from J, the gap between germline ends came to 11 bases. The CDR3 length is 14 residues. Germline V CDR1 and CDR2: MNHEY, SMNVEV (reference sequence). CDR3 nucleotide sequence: TGTGCCAGCAGTTTAGGGGGCCTGGGAGATACGCAGTATTTT. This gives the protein CASSLGGLGDTQYF.

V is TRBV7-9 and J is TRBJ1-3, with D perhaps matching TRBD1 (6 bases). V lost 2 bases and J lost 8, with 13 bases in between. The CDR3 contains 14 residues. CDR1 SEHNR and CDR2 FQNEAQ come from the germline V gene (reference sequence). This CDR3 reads CASSLTQGSYTIYF. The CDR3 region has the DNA TGTGCCAGCAGCTTAACGCAGGGGAGTTACACCATATATTTT. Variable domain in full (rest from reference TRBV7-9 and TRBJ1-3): DTGVSQNPRHKITKRGQNVTFRCDPISEHNRLYWYRQTLGQGPEFLTYFQNEAQLEKSRLLSDRFSAERPKGSFSTLEIQRTEQGDSAMYLCASSLTQGSYTIYFGEGSWLTVV.

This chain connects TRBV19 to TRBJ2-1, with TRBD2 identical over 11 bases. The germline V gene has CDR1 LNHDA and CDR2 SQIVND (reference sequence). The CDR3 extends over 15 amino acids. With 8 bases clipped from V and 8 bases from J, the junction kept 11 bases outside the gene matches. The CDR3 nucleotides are TGTGCCAGTCAGTCTACTAGCGGGAGTGTGGATGAGCAGTTCTTC. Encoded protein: CASQSTSGSVDEQFF.

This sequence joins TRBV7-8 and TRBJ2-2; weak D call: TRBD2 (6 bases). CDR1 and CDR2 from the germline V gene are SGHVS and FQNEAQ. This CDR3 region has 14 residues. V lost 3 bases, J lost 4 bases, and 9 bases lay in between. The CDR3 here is CASSLEGATGELFF. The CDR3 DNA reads TGTGCCAGCAGCTTGGAGGGAGCCACCGGGGAGCTGTTTTTT.

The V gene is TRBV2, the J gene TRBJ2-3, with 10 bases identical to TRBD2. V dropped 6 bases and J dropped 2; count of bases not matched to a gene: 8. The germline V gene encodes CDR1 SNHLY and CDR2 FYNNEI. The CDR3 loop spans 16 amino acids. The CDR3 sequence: CASSKYTSGVTDTQYF. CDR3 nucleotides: TGTGCCAGCAGCAAGTATACTAGCGGGGTCACAGATACGCAGTATTTT.

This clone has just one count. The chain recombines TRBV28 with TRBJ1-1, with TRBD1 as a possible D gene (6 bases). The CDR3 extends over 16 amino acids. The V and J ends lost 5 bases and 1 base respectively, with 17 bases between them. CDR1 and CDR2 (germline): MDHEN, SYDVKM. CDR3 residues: CASSPRLGGGNTEAFF. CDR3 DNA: TGTGCCAGCAGTCCTCGCTTGGGAGGGGGGAACACTGAAGCTTTCTTT.

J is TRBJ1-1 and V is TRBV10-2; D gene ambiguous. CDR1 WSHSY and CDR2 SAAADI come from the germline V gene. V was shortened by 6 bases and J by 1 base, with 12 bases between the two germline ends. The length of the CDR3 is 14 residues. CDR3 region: CASRVLQPNTEAFF. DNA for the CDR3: TGCGCCAGCAGAGTGTTACAGCCGAACACTGAAGCTTTCTTT.

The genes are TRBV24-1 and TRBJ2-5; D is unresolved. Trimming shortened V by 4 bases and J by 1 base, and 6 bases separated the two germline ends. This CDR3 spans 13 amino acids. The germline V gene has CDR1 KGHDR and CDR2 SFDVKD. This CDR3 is CATSDGSQETQYF. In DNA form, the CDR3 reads TGTGCCACCAGTGACGGGTCCCAAGAGACCCAGTACTTC.

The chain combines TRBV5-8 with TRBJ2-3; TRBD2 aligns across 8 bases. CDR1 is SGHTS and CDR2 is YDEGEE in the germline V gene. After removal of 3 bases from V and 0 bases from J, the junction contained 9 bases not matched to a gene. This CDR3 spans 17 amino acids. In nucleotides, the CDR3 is TGTGCCAGCAGCTCCGGGGGGGGCCCTCGGAGCACAGATACGCAGTATTTT. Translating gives CASSSGGGPRSTDTQYF.